These T cell receptor beta chains were read from a single sample in a study of shared clonotypes between healthy human individuals. Data came from immunoSEQ multiplex PCR; TCRdb stores just in-frame clones and leaves some out. The data contain roughly 2.5 million clones, more than 90% of them seen just once; the ten biggest clones take up under 0.15%. The specimen was naive CD4+ T cells sorted from blood. All receptors derive from a young man in good health. Both conserved end residues are part of each CDR3. A D gene is named only where the DNA matches it firmly. Rows may omit the clone size; those that give it use once, few, many or a size class.

>TRBJ2-5|TRBV7-2|-|-
CASSLSLQFLETQYF
TGTGCCAGCAGCTTAAGCTTACAGTTCTTGGAGACCCAGTACTTC
>TRBJ2-7|TRBV2|-|-
CASKGRGSTYEQYF
TGTGCCAGCAAGGGGCGAGGTTCTACCTACGAGCAGTACTTC
>TRBJ1-5|TRBV9|-|-
CASSIGGYSNQPQHF
TGTGCCAGCAGCATAGGGGGATATAGCAATCAGCCCCAGCATTTT
>TRBJ1-2|TRBV6-9|-|-
CASPGRNYGYTF
TGTGCCAGCCCAGGGAGGAACTATGGCTACACCTTC
>TRBJ2-4|TRBV10-3|once|TRBD2
CAISELAGGSDGAKNIQYF
TGTGCCATCAGTGAACTAGCGGGAGGGTCCGACGGTGCCAAAAACATTCAGTACTTC
>TRBJ2-7|TRBV2|-|-
CASSEHDEQYF
TGTGCCAGCAGTGAACACGACGAGCAGTACTTC
>TRBJ1-1|TRBV19|-|-
CASHTGPVRAFF
TGTGCCAGTCATACAGGGCCCGTAAGGGCTTTCTTT
>TRBJ2-1|TRBV7-9|-|-
CASSLRDQGWGNEQFF
TGTGCCAGCAGCTTAAGGGACCAGGGTTGGGGGAATGAGCAGTTCTTC
>TRBJ2-4|TRBV19|-|-
CASMASHKNIQYF
TGTGCCAGTATGGCTAGCCATAAAAACATTCAGTACTTC
>TRBJ2-5|TRBV6-6|-|-
CASSTGQWELQETQYF
TGTGCCAGCAGTACCGGACAGTGGGAACTCCAAGAGACCCAGTACTTC
>TRBJ1-6|TRBV28|-|TRBD1
CASSSGTASSYNSPLHF
TGTGCCAGCAGCTCCGGGACAGCTAGCTCCTATAATTCACCCCTCCACTTT
>TRBJ2-7|TRBV11-2|-|-
CASSFFSYEQYF
TGTGCCAGCAGCTTTTTCAGTTACGAGCAGTACTTC
>TRBJ2-7|TRBV28|-|TRBD2
CASTVGGATYEQYF
TGTGCCAGCACCGTCGGGGGGGCAACTTACGAGCAGTACTTC
>TRBJ2-5|TRBV6-1|-|-
CASSRGVETQYF
TGTGCCAGCAGTCGGGGAGTGGAGACCCAGTACTTC
>TRBJ2-3|TRBV28|-|-
CASSLQGQFTDTQYF
TGTGCCAGCAGTTTACAGGGTCAGTTCACAGATACGCAGTATTTT
>TRBJ1-1|TRBV28|-|-
CASSPYRVGNTEAFF
TGTGCCAGCAGTCCTTACAGGGTGGGGAACACTGAAGCTTTCTTT
>TRBJ2-3|TRBV2|-|-
CASSEASSTDTQYF
TGTGCCAGCAGTGAGGCGTCTAGCACAGATACGCAGTATTTT
>TRBJ2-5|TRBV2|-|TRBD2
CASRTGTSGGKETQYF
TGTGCCAGCAGAACAGGGACTAGCGGGGGAAAAGAGACCCAGTACTTC
>TRBJ2-5|TRBV9|-|-
CASSVRHQETQYF
TGTGCCAGCAGCGTAAGACACCAAGAGACCCAGTACTTC
>TRBJ2-7|TRBV7-9|-|-
CASSLWYGEGAPYEQYF
TGTGCCAGCAGCTTATGGTATGGGGAGGGGGCTCCCTACGAGCAGTACTTC
>TRBJ1-4|TRBV4-3|-|TRBD1
CASSSGQAATNEKLFF
TGCGCCAGCAGCAGTGGACAGGCAGCAACTAATGAAAAACTGTTTTTT
>TRBJ2-5|TRBV5-1|-|TRBD1
CASSSGQFQETQYF
TGCGCCAGCAGCTCGGGACAGTTCCAAGAGACCCAGTACTTC
>TRBJ2-6|TRBV2|once|-
CASSGAGANVLTF
TGTGCCAGCAGTGGGGCTGGGGCCAACGTCCTGACTTTC
>TRBJ2-1|TRBV5-1|-|-
CASSLGTKDNEQFF
TGCGCCAGCAGCTTGGGGACTAAGGACAATGAGCAGTTCTTC
>TRBJ1-1|TRBV6-6|-|-
CASSYSMGAIEAFF
TGTGCCAGCAGTTACTCGATGGGAGCCATTGAAGCTTTCTTT
>TRBJ2-2|TRBV13|-|-
CASSLGTRRNTGELFF
TGTGCCAGCAGCTTAGGGACACGGAGGAACACCGGGGAGCTGTTTTTT
>TRBJ2-1|TRBV7-3|-|TRBD1
CASSDRAEDNEQFF
TGTGCCAGCAGCGACAGGGCGGAGGACAATGAGCAGTTCTTC
>TRBJ2-3|TRBV9|-|TRBD2
CASSVVGQGGTDTQYF
TGTGCCAGCAGCGTAGTGGGTCAGGGAGGGACAGATACGCAGTATTTT
>TRBJ1-6|TRBV9|-|-
CASSGQGLDNSPLHF
TGTGCCAGCAGCGGCCAGGGGTTGGATAATTCACCCCTCCACTTT
>TRBJ1-6|TRBV6-5|-|-
CASSYRAENSPLHF
TGTGCCAGCAGCTACAGGGCCGAGAATTCACCCCTCCACTTT
>TRBJ2-7|TRBV18|-|-
CASSPIRALAYEQYF
TGTGCCAGCTCACCAATCCGGGCGCTAGCCTACGAGCAGTACTTC
>TRBJ1-4|TRBV5-1|-|-
CASSTDSLSTNEKLFF
TGCGCCAGCAGCACGGACAGCCTATCAACTAATGAAAAACTGTTTTTT
>TRBJ1-1|TRBV6-1|-|-
CASRQGTEAFF
TGTGCCAGCAGACAGGGAACTGAAGCTTTCTTT
>TRBJ2-5|TRBV7-8|-|-
CASSLNEGETQYF
TGTGCCAGCAGTCTAAATGAGGGGGAGACCCAGTACTTC
>TRBJ1-4|TRBV6-1|-|-
CASSEVAAEKLFF
TGTGCCAGCAGTGAAGTAGCAGCTGAAAAACTGTTTTTT
>TRBJ1-1|TRBV30|-|-
CAWSVPKGYWGGTEAFF
TGTGCCTGGAGTGTACCAAAGGGGTACTGGGGTGGCACTGAAGCTTTCTTT
>TRBJ2-5|TRBV5-1|-|-
CASSLRGAETQYF
TGCGCCAGCAGCTTGCGAGGCGCGGAGACCCAGTACTTC
>TRBJ1-2|TRBV9|-|-
CASSVVFGAGYTF
TGTGCCAGCAGCGTAGTTTTCGGGGCTGGCTACACCTTC
>TRBJ2-5|TRBV5-1|-|-
CASSLALRESRETQYF
TGCGCCAGCAGCTTGGCCCTCAGGGAAAGCAGAGAGACCCAGTACTTC
>TRBJ1-2|TRBV27|-|-
CASSLRENYGYTF
TGTGCCAGCAGTTTACGAGAGAACTATGGCTACACCTTC
>TRBJ2-1|TRBV7-2|-|TRBD2
CASSLVAGGHNEQFF
TGTGCCAGCAGCTTGGTAGCGGGAGGGCACAATGAGCAGTTCTTC
>TRBJ2-3|TRBV6-4|-|TRBD2
CASSAGTSGTDTQYF
TGTGCCAGCAGTGCCGGGACTAGCGGGACAGATACGCAGTATTTT
>TRBJ1-6|TRBV28|few|-
CASSSGSRGLHF
TGTGCCAGCAGCTCTGGATCCCGGGGCCTCCACTTT
>TRBJ1-2|TRBV6-1|-|-
CASSEAPRPGPYGYTF
TGTGCCAGCAGTGAAGCGCCTCGCCCAGGACCCTATGGCTACACCTTC
>TRBJ2-6|TRBV10-2|-|-
CASSETSGANVLTF
TGCGCCAGCAGTGAAACCTCTGGGGCCAACGTCCTGACTTTC
>TRBJ2-7|TRBV6-4|-|-
CASPSTRLTYEQYF
TGTGCCAGTCCTTCTACACGGCTAACCTACGAGCAGTACTTC
>TRBJ1-2|TRBV2|-|-
CASNIQENYGYTF
TGTGCCAGCAATATACAGGAAAACTATGGCTACACCTTC
>TRBJ1-6|TRBV27|once|-
CASKIQGSNSPLHF
TGTGCCAGCAAAATACAGGGATCGAATTCACCCCTCCACTTT
>TRBJ2-5|TRBV6-1|-|-
CASRPPGPQETQYF
TGTGCCAGCAGGCCCCCGGGGCCCCAAGAGACCCAGTACTTC
>TRBJ2-5|TRBV28|-|-
CASGAAGTQYF
TGTGCCAGCGGGGCCGCGGGGACCCAGTACTTC
>TRBJ2-3|TRBV5-1|-|TRBD2
CASSSTGGASGGTDTQYF
TGCGCCAGCAGCTCCACCGGCGGGGCTAGCGGGGGCACAGATACGCAGTATTTT
>TRBJ2-4|TRBV7-2|-|-
CASSPREGGYGVPKNIQYF
TGTGCCAGCAGCCCTAGAGAGGGAGGCTATGGGGTTCCCAAAAACATTCAGTACTTC
>TRBJ2-5|TRBV5-4|-|-
CASSLVPAETQYF
TGTGCCAGCAGCCTGGTCCCGGCGGAGACCCAGTACTTC
>TRBJ1-4|TRBV4-1|-|-
CASSQNQGTTLANEKLFF
TGCGCCAGCAGCCAGAACCAGGGGACGACTCTAGCTAATGAAAAACTGTTTTTT
>TRBJ2-3|TRBV4-1|-|-
CASSQADTQYF
TGCGCCAGCAGTCAGGCGGATACGCAGTATTTT
>TRBJ1-3|TRBV5-1|few|TRBD1
CASSLAGQGNGNTIYF
TGCGCCAGCAGCTTGGCCGGACAGGGAAATGGAAACACCATATATTTT
>TRBJ1-1|TRBV4-2|-|-
CASSLKLGLPEAFF
TGTGCCAGCAGCCTTAAGCTGGGTTTACCTGAAGCTTTCTTT
>TRBJ2-1|TRBV19|-|TRBD2
CASSILGLAEEEQFF
TGTGCCAGTAGTATTTTAGGGCTAGCGGAGGAGGAGCAGTTCTTC